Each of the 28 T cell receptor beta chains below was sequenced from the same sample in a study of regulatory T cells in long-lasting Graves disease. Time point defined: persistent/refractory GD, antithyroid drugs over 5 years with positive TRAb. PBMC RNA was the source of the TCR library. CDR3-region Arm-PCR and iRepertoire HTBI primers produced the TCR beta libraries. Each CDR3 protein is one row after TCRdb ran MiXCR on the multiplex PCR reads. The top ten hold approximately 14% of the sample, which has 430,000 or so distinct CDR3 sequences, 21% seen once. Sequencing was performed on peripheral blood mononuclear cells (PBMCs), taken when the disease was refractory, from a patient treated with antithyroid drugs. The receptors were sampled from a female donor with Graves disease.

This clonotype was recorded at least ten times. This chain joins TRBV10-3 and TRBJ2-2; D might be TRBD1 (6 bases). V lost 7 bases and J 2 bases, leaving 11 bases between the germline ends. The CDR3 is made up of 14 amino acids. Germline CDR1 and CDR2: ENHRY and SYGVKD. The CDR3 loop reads CAIMVGQNTGELFF. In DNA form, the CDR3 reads TGTGCCATCATGGTGGGACAAAACACCGGGGAGCTGTTTTTT.

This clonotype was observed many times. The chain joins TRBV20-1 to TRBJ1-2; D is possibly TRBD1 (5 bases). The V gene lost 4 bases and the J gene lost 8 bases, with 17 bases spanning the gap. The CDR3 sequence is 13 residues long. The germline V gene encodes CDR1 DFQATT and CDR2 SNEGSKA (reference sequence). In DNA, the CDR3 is TGCAGTGCTAATGGAAGGGACGCTGGGGGCTACACCTTC. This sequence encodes CSANGRDAGGYTF.

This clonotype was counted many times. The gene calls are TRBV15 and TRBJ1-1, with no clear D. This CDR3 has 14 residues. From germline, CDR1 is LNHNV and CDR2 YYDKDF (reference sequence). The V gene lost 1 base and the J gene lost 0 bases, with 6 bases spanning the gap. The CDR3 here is CATSRVGLNTEAFF. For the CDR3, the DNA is TGTGCCACCAGCAGAGTGGGCTTGAACACTGAAGCTTTCTTT.

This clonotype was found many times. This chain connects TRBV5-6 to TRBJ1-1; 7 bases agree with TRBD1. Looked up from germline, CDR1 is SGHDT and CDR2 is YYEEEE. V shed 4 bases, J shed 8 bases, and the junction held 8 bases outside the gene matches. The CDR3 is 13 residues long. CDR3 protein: CASSLTRGREAFF. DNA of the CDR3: TGTGCCAGCAGCCTAACAAGGGGGCGAGAAGCTTTCTTT.

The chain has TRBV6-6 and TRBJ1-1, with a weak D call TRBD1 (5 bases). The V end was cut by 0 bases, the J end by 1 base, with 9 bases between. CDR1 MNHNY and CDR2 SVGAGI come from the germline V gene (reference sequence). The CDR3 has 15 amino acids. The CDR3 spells CASSYSETENTEAFF. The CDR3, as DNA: TGTGCCAGCAGTTACTCGGAGACAGAGAACACTGAAGCTTTCTTT.

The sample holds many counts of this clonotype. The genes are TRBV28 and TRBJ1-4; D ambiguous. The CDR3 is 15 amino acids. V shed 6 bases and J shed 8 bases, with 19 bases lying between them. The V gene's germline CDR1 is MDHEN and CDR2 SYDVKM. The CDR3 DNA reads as TGTGCCAGCAGCTCTAAGGGAGGGTTACGAGAAAAACTGTTTTTT. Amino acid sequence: CASSSKGGLREKLFF. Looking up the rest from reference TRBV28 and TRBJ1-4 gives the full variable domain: DVKVTQSSRYLVKRTGEKVFLECVQDMDHENMFWYRQDPGLGLRLIYFSYDVKMKEKGDIPEGYSVSREKKERFSLILESASTNQTSMYLCASSSKGGLREKLFFGSGTQLSVL.

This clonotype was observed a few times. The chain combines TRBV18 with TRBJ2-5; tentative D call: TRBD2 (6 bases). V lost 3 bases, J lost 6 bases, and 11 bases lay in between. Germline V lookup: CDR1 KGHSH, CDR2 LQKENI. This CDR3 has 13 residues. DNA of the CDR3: TGTGCCAGCTCACCTTTACGCGGGAAGACCCAGTACTTC. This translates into CASSPLRGKTQYF.

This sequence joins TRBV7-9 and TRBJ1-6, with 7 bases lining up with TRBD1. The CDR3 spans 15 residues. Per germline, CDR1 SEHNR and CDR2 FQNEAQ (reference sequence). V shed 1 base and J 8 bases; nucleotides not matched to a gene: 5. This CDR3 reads CASSLGDRVDSPLHF. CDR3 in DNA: TGTGCCAGCAGCTTAGGAGACAGGGTCGATTCACCCCTCCACTTT.

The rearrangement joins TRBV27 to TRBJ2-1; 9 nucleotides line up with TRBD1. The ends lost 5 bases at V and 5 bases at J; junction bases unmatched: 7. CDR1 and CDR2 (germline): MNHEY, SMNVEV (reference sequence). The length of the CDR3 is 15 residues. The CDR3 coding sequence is TGTGCCAGCAGTCCCAGGGACAGGGCTAACAATGAGCAGTTCTTC. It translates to CASSPRDRANNEQFF.

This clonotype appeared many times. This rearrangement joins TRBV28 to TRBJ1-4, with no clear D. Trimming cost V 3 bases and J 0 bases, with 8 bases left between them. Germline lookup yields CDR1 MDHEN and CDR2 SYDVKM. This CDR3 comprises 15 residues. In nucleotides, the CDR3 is TGTGCCAGCAGTTTGTTCCAAACAACTAATGAAAAACTGTTTTTT. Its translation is CASSLFQTTNEKLFF.

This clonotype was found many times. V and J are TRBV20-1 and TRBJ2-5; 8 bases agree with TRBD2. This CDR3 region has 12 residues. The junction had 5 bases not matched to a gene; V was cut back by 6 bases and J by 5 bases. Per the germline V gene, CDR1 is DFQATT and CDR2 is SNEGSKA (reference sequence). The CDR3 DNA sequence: TGCAGTGCCGCGACTAGCGAGGAGACCCAGTACTTC. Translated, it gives CSAATSEETQYF.

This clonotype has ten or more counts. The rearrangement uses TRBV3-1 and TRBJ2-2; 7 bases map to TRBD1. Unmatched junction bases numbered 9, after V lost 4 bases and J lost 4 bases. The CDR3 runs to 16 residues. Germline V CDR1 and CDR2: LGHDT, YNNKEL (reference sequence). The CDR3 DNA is TGTGCCAGCAGCCCTCGGACAGGCCGCCTCACCGGGGAGCTGTTTTTT. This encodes CASSPRTGRLTGELFF.

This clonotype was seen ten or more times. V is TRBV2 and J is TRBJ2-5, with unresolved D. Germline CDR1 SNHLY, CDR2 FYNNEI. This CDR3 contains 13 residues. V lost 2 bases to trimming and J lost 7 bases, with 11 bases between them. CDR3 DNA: TGTGCCAGCAGTGAACCCGAGAAAGGGACCCAGTACTTC. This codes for CASSEPEKGTQYF.

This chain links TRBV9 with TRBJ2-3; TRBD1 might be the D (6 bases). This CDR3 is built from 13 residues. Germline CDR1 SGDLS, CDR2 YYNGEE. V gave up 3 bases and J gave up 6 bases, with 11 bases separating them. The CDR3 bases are TGTGCCAGCAGCGATCTCGACAGGGATACGCAGTATTTT. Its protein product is CASSDLDRDTQYF.

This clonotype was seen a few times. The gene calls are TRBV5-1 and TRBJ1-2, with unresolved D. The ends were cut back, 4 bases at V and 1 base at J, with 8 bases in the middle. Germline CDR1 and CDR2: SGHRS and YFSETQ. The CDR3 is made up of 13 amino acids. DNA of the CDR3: TGCGCCAGCAGCCCCCGAGTTAACTATGGCTACACCTTC. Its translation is CASSPRVNYGYTF.

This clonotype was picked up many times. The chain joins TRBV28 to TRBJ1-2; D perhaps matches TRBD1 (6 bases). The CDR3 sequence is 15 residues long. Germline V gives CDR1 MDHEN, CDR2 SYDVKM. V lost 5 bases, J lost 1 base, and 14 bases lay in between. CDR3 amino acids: CASSPTGRLNYGYTF. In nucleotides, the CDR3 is TGTGCCAGCAGTCCCACAGGGAGGCTTAACTATGGCTACACCTTC.

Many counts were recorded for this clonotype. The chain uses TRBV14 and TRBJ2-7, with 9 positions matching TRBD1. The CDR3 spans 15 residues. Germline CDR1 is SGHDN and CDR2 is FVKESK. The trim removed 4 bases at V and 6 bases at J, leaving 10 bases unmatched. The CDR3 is CASSRGLTGGVEQYF. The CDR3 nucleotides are TGTGCCAGCAGCCGAGGGCTGACAGGGGGGGTCGAGCAGTACTTC.

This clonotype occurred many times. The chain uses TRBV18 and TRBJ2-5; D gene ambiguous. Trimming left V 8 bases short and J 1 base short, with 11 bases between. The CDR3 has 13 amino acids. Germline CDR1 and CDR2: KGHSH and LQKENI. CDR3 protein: CASSPNSQETQYF. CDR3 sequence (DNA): TGTGCCAGCAGCCCGAACAGCCAAGAGACCCAGTACTTC.

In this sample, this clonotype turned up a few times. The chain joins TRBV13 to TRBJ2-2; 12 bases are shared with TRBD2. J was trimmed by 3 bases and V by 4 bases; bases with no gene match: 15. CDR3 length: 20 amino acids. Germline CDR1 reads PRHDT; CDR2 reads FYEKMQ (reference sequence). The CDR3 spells CASSSGLAGYLGRDTGELFF. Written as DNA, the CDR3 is TGTGCCAGCAGCTCCGGACTAGCGGGATACCTTGGGCGGGACACCGGGGAGCTGTTTTTT. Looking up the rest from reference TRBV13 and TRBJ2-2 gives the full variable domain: AAGVIQSPRHLIKEKRETATLKCYPIPRHDTVYWYQQGPGQDPQFLISFYEKMQSDKGSIPDRFSAQQFSDYHSELNMSSLELGDSALYFCASSSGLAGYLGRDTGELFFGEGSRLTVL.

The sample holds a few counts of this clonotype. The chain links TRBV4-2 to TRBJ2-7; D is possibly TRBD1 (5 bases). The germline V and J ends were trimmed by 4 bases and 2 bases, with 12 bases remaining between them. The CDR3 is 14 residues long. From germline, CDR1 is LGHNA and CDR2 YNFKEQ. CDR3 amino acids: CASSRTDRAYEQYF. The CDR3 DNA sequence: TGTGCCAGCAGCCGCACAGACAGAGCCTACGAGCAGTACTTC.

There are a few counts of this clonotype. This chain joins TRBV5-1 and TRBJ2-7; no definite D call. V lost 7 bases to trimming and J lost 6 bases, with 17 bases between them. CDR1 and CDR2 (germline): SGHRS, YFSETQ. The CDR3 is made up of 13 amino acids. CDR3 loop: CASGTTPRTEQYF. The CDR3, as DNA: TGCGCCAGCGGCACAACCCCGCGTACCGAGCAGTACTTC.

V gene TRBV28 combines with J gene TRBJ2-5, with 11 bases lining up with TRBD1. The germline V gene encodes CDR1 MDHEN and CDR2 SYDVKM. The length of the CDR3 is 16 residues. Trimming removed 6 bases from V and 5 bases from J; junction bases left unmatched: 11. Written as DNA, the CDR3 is TGTGCCAGCAGCAGGCCCGGACAGGGGGCTGGGGAGACCCAGTACTTC. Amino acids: CASSRPGQGAGETQYF. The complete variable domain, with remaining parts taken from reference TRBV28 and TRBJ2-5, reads DVKVTQSSRYLVKRTGEKVFLECVQDMDHENMFWYRQDPGLGLRLIYFSYDVKMKEKGDIPEGYSVSREKKERFSLILESASTNQTSMYLCASSRPGQGAGETQYFGPGTRLLVL.

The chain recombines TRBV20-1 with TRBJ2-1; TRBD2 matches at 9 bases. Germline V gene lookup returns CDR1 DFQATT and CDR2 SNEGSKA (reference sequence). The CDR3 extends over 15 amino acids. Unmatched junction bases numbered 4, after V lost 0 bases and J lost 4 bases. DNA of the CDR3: TGCAGTGCTAGAGATATCCTAGCGGGGTACAATGAGCAGTTCTTC. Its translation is CSARDILAGYNEQFF.

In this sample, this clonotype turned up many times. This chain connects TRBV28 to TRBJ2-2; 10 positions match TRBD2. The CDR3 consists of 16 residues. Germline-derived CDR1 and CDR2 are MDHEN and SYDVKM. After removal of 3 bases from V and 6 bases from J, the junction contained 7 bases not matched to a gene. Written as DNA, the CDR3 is TGTGCCAGCAGTTTGAGGGCTAGCGGGAGTTCCGGGGAGCTGTTTTTT. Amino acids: CASSLRASGSSGELFF.

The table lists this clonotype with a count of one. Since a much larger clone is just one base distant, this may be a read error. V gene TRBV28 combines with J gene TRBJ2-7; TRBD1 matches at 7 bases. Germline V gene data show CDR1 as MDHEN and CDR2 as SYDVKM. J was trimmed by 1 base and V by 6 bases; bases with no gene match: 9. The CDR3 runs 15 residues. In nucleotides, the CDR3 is TGTGCCAGCAGCCCCTCGAGGGGGCAATCCTACGAGCAGTACTTC. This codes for CASSPSRGQSYEQYF.

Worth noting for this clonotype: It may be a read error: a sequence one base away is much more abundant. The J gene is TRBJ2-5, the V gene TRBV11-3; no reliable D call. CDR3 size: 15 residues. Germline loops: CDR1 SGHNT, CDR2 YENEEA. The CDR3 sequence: CASSPGFGRKETRYF. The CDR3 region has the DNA TGTGCCAGCAGCCCCGGTTTCGGTAGGAAAGAGACCCGGTACTTC.

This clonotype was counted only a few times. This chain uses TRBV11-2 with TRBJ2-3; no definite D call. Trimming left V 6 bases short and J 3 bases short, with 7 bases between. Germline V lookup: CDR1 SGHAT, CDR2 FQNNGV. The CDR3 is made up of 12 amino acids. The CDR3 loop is CASSAATDTQYF. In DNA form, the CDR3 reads TGTGCCAGCAGTGCTGCGACAGATACGCAGTATTTT.

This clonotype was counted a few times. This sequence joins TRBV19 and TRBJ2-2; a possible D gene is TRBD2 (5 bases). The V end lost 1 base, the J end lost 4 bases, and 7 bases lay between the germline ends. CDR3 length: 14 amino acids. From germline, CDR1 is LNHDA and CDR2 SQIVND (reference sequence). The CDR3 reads CASSIARATGELFF. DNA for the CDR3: TGTGCCAGTAGTATAGCGCGGGCCACCGGGGAGCTGTTTTTT.